The rows below give T cell receptor beta chains drawn from one sample of a study of shared clonotypes between healthy human individuals. Assay: immunoSEQ multiplex PCR; the TCRdb copy retains only in-frame clones and omits some. Among 2 million to 2.5 million clones listed, nearly 97% were seen once. The sequenced sample was naive CD4+ T cells sorted from blood. These receptors came from a man aged 18 to 29 in good health. CDR3s include the opening cysteine and the closing phenylalanine or tryptophan. D genes are given only for firm matches. A clone size is listed for some rows: how often the clone was seen (once, few, many), or a class if it is expanded.

abundance	v_gene	j_gene	d_gene	CDR3aa	CDR3nt
few	TRBV9	TRBJ1-1	NA	CASSIIQGMNTEAFF	TGTGCCAGCAGCATAATCCAGGGGATGAACACTGAAGCTTTCTTT
NA	TRBV5-1	TRBJ2-3	NA	CASSSLSGGTDTQYF	TGCGCCAGCAGCTCGCTTAGCGGAGGCACAGATACGCAGTATTTT
NA	TRBV6-1	TRBJ1-2	NA	CASSYRADGYTF	TGTGCCAGCAGCTACAGGGCGGATGGCTACACCTTC
NA	TRBV28	TRBJ2-5	TRBD2	CASSSPGLAGGAETQYF	TGTGCCAGCAGTTCACCGGGACTAGCGGGGGGGGCGGAGACCCAGTACTTC
NA	TRBV29-1	TRBJ2-1	TRBD1	CSVDFWDRGYNEQFF	TGCAGCGTTGATTTCTGGGACAGGGGCTACAATGAGCAGTTCTTC
NA	TRBV7-8	TRBJ1-6	NA	CASSLVALRSSYNSPLHF	TGTGCCAGCAGCTTAGTTGCTTTGAGGAGCTCCTATAATTCACCCCTCCACTTT
NA	TRBV19	TRBJ2-5	TRBD2	CASSILTGSGETQYF	TGTGCCAGTAGTATACTCACAGGTAGCGGGGAGACCCAGTACTTC
once	TRBV25-1	TRBJ2-1	NA	CASSERGGNEQFF	TGTGCCAGCAGTGAAAGGGGGGGGAATGAGCAGTTCTTC
NA	TRBV6-6	TRBJ2-5	TRBD1	CASRRDRGRQETQYF	TGTGCCAGCAGAAGGGACAGGGGTAGGCAAGAGACCCAGTACTTC
NA	TRBV5-6	TRBJ1-1	NA	CASSLYGLNTEAFF	TGTGCCAGCAGCTTGTACGGGCTGAACACTGAAGCTTTCTTT
NA	TRBV28	TRBJ1-5	NA	CASSPGGQNNQPQHF	TGTGCCAGCAGTCCGGGCGGACAAAACAATCAGCCCCAGCATTTT
NA	TRBV5-4	TRBJ2-3	NA	CASSLGLVTDTQYF	TGTGCCAGCAGCCTGGGGCTAGTTACAGATACGCAGTATTTT
NA	TRBV6-6	TRBJ1-2	NA	CASSYSSNPGHGLF	TGTGCCAGCAGTTACTCGAGTAATCCGGGACACGGCCTCTTC
few	TRBV18	TRBJ2-1	NA	CASSPPVRGAHYNEQFF	TGTGCCAGCTCCCCCCCAGTCCGGGGGGCTCACTACAATGAGCAGTTCTTC